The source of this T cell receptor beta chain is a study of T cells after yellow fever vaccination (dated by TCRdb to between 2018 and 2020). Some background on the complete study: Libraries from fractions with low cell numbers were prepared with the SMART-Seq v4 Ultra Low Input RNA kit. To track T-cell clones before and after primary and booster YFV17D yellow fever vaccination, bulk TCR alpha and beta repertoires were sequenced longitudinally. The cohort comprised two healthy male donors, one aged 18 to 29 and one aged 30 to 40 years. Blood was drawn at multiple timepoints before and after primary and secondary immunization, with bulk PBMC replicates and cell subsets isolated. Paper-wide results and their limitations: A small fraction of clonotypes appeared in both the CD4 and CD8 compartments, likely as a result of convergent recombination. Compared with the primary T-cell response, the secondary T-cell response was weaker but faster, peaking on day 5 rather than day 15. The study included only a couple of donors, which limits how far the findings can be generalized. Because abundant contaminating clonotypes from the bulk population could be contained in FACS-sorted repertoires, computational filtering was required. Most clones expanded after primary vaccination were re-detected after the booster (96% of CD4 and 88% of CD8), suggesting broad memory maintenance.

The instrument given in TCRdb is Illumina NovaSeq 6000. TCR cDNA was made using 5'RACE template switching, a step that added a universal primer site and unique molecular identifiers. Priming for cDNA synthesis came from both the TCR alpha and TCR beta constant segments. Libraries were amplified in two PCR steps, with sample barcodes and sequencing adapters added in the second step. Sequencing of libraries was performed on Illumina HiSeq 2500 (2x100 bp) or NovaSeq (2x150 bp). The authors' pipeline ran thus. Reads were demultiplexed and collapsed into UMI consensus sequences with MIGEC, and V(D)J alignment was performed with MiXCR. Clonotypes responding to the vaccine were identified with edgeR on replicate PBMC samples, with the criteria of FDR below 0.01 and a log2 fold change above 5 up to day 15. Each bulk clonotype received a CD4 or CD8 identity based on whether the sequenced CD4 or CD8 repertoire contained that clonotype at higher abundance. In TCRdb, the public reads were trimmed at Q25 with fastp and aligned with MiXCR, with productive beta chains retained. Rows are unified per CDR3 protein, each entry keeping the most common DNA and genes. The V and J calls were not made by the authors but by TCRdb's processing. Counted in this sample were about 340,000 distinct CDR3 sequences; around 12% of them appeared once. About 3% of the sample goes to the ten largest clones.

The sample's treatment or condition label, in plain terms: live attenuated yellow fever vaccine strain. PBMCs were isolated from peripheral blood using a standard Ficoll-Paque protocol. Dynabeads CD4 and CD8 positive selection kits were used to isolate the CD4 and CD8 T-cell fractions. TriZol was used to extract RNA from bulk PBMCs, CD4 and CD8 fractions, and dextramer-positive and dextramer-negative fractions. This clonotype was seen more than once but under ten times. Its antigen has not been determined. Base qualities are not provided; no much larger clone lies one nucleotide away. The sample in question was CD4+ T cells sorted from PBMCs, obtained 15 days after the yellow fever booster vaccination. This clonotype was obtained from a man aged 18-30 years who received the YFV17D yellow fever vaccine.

CDR3 loop: CAWSEGASNQPQHF. The sequenced DNA: TGTGCCTGGAGCGAAGGGGCTAGCAATCAGCCCCAGCATTTT. The rearrangement joined TRBV30 to TRBJ1-5, and TRBD1 may be the D gene, going by 5 matching bases. Cut back by 3 bases and 0 bases, the V and J ends lie 9 bases apart. The germline V gene (reference sequence) specifies GTSNPN as CDR1 and SVGIG as CDR2. The CDR3 starts with the cysteine, ends with the phenylalanine, and has 14 residues. The DNA shown is the 42-base CDR3, in frame from base 1. With all but the CDR3 taken from the reference TRBV30 and TRBJ1-5 genes, the full variable domain is: SQTIHQWPATLVQPVGSPLSLECTVEGTSNPNLYWYRQAAGRGLQLLFYSVGIGQISSEVPQNLSASRPQDRQFILSSKKLLLSDSGFYLCAWSEGASNQPQHFGDGTRLSIL.